This TCR beta chain was profiled in a study of CD8+ T cells in alopecia areata. Cell sorting on a FACSAria was used to separate CD4+ and CD8+ T cells from the PBMCs. V was trimmed by 7 bases and J by 3 bases, leaving 9 bases between them. Germline lookup yields CDR1 SQVTM and CDR2 ANQGSEA. CDR3 length equals 11 residues. RNA was extracted and reverse transcribed into cDNA as the sequencing template. Assay used: immunoSEQ multiplex PCR; TCRdb lists only in-frame clones, some missing. The sample lists some 110,000 clones; 55% to 70% were seen once. As to this clone: Its target is unknown.

Broader study findings: Across lesional scalp, and particularly alopecia totalis/universalis, clonality surpassed that of normal scalp. Among patients, TCR sharing was less clear than in mice, a difference possibly due in part to HLA diversity in the patient population. Tissue-resident alphabeta T cells belonging to normal skin likewise get sequenced within scalp specimens.

Specimen: CD4+ T cells sorted from blood. This rearrangement joins TRBV29-1 to TRBJ2-5; perhaps TRBD2 as D (5 bases). This TCR derives from a human donor in good health. The CDR3: CSGGQKETQYF. The DNA for the CDR3 is TGCAGCGGCGGGCAGAAAGAGACCCAGTACTTC.